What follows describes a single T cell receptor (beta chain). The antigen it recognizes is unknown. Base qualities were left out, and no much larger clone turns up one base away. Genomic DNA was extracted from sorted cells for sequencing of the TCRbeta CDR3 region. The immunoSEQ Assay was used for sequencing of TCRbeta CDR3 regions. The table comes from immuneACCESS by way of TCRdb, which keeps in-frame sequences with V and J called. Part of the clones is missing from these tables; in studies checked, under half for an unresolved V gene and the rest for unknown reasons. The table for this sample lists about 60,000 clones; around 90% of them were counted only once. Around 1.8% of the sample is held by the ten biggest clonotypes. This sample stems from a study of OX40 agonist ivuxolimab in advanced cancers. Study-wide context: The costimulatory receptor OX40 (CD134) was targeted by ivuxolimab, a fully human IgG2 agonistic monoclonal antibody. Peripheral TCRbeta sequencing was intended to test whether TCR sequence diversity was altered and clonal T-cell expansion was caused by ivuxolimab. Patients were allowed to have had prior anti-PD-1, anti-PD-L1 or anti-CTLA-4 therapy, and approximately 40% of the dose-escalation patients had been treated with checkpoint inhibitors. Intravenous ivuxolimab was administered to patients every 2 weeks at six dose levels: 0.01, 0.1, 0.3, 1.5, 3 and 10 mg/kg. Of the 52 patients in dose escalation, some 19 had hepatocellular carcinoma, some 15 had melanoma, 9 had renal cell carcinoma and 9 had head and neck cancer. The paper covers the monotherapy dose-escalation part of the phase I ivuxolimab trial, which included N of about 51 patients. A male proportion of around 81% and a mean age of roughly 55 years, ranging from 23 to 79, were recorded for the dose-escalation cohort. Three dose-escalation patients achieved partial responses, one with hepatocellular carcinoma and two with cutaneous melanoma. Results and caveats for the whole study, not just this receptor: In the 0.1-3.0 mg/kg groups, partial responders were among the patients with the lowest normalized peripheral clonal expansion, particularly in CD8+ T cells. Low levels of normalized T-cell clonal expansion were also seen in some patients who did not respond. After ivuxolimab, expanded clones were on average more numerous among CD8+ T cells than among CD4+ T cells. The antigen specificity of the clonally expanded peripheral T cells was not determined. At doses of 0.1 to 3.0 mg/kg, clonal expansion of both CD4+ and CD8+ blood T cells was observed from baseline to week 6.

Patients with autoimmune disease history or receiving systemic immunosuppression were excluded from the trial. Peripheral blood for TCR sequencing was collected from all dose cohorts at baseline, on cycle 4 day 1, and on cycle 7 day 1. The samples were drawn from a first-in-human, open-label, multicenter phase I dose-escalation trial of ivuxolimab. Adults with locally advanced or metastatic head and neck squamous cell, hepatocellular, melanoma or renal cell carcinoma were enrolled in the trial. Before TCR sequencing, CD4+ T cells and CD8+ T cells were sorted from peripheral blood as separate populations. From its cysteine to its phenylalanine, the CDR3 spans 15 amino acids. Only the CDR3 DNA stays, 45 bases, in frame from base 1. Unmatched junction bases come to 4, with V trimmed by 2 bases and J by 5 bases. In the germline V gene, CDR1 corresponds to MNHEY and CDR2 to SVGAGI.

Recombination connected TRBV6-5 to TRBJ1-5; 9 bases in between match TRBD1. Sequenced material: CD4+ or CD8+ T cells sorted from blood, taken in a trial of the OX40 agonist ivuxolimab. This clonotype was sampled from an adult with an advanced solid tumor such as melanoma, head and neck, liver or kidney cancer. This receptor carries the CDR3 CASSYNRDRDQPQHF. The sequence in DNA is TGTGCCAGCAGTTACAACCGGGACAGGGATCAGCCCCAGCATTTT.